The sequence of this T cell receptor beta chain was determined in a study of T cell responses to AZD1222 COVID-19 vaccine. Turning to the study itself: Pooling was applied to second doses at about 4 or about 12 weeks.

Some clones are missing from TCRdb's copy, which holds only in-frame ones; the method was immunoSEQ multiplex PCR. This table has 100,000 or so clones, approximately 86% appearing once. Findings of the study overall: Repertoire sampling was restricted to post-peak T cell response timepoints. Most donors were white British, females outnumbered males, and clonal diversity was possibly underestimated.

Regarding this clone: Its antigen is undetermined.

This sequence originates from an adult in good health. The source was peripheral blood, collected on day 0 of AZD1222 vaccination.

This CDR3 is CASSEVGDNSPLHF. CDR3 sequence (DNA): TGTGCCAGCAGTGAAGTGGGGGATAATTCACCCCTCCACTTT. The chain employs TRBV2 and TRBJ1-6; D possibly corresponds to TRBD1 (5 bases). CDR3 length: 14 residues. From germline, CDR1 is SNHLY and CDR2 FYNNEI. The V and J ends lost 1 base and 5 bases respectively, with 6 bases between them.